Presented here are 5 T cell receptor beta chains from one specimen sequenced in a study of blood T cell repertoires in COVID-19. The repertoire was sequenced with immunoSEQ multiplex PCR; TCRdb's copy has only in-frame clones and lacks some. Among about 190,000 clones listed, around 79% were seen once. The sample taken for sequencing was peripheral blood. The receptors come from a man aged 45 to 65 who had recovered from COVID-19.

The genes are TRBV6-2 or TRBV6-3 and TRBJ2-7; tentative D call: TRBD1 (5 bases). Deletions cut 0 bases from V and 3 bases from J, with 21 bases between. Per germline, CDR1 MNHEY and CDR2 SVGEGT. The CDR3 covers 18 residues. The chain's CDR3 is CASSYSPSQGWAYYEQYF. CDR3 coding DNA: TGTGCCAGCAGTTACTCGCCATCCCAGGGCTGGGCCTACTACGAGCAGTACTTC.

The chain's CDR3 is CATSRDRGLYGYTF. In DNA, the CDR3 is TGTGCCACCAGCAGGGACAGGGGGTTATATGGCTACACCTTC. The genes are TRBV15 and TRBJ1-2, with TRBD1 identical over 10 bases. The CDR3 has 14 residues. Per the germline V gene, CDR1 is LNHNV and CDR2 is YYDKDF (reference sequence). J gave up 5 bases and V 3 bases, and 3 bases lay outside the gene matches.

The genes are TRBV27 and TRBJ2-7; TRBD2 agrees at 10 bases. With 5 bases clipped from V and 5 bases from J, the junction kept 9 bases outside the gene matches. Germline V CDR1 and CDR2: MNHEY, SMNVEV (reference sequence). The CDR3 is 15 residues long. The CDR3 sequence: CASSRFLAGEHEQYF. In nucleotides, the CDR3 is TGTGCCAGCAGTCGGTTCCTAGCGGGAGAGCACGAGCAGTACTTC.

The chain uses TRBV7-9 and TRBJ1-5, with 12 bases lining up with TRBD1. Germline CDR1 reads SEHNR; CDR2 reads FQNEAQ (reference sequence). The CDR3 has 16 amino acids. V lost 3 bases, J lost 4 bases, and 4 bases stayed unmatched. The DNA for the CDR3 is TGTGCCAGCAGCTTCGGGGACAGGGGGCAAAATCAGCCCCAGCATTTT. Its translation: CASSFGDRGQNQPQHF.

The sample holds a few counts of this clone. J is TRBJ2-5 and V is TRBV30; 9 nucleotides match TRBD1. Germline V gene sequence: CDR1 GTSNPN, CDR2 SVGIG (reference sequence). Trimming took 4 bases from V and 2 from J; bases not matched to a gene: 2. There are 13 residues in the CDR3. CDR3 nucleotides: TGTGCCTGGACACAGGGGGCTCAAGAGACCCAGTACTTC. Its protein is CAWTQGAQETQYF.